This T cell receptor beta chain emerged from a study of Graves' ophthalmopathy and Graves' hyperthyroidism. As for the study in general: Researchers obtained peripheral blood at initial diagnosis, before any treatment had begun. The study, taken as a whole, reports: Most expanded thyroid clonotypes above 0.001 frequency also appeared in blood.

For repertoire sequencing, the TCR beta CDR3 regions were amplified from RNA transcripts. HTBI primers primed a first-round RT-PCR, and a second-round multiplex PCR followed. TCRdb reprocessed the multiplex PCR reads via MiXCR and lists one record per CDR3 protein. Of 300,000 to 450,000 distinct CDR3 sequences listed, approximately 18% are singletons. Germline CDR1 is MDHEN and CDR2 is SYDVKM. The CDR3 has 19 residues. The J segment lost 4 bases and the V segment lost 1 base, leaving 13 bases of the junction unmatched. On this clonotype: As yet, its antigen is unknown.

Orbital computed tomography, thyroid ultrasound, TRAb, serum thyroxine and clinical symptoms formed the basis of diagnosis. Material: peripheral blood. The sequence came from an adult woman with stable Graves' hyperthyroidism. The rearrangement links TRBV28 to TRBJ2-5; 12 bases match TRBD1. The CDR3 is CASSLLYIFGTGGRETQYF. In DNA, the CDR3 is TGTGCCAGCAGTTTATTATATATATTTGGGACAGGGGGCCGAGAGACCCAGTACTTC.